This T cell receptor (beta chain) was identified in a study of T cells in localized non-small cell lung cancer. Study outcomes and limitations: A median roughly 57 of the top 100 tumor clones appeared in adjacent lung. Only one tumor region was sequenced, so heterogeneity remains possible. Uninvolved adjacent lung showed peak T cell clonality, exceeding tumor. Longer overall survival was seen with higher T cell density measured in blood.

Data came from immunoSEQ multiplex PCR; TCRdb stores just in-frame clones and leaves some out. The table records about 2,200 clones, 25% of them present only once. As regards this clone: Its antigen is not known.

The V gene's germline CDR1 is KGHSH and CDR2 LQKENI. The CDR3 sequence is 14 residues long. Unmatched junction bases numbered 4, after V lost 2 bases and J lost 4 bases. The sample here was lung tumor tissue, taken before any cancer treatment. The receptor comes from a woman aged 40-75 years with stage III squamous cell lung carcinoma. This chain links TRBV18 with TRBJ2-5; 7 nucleotides match TRBD2. The DNA of the CDR3 is TGTGCCAGCTCACCAAATACGGGGGGAGAGACCCAGTACTTC. Protein sequence: CASSPNTGGETQYF.